One T cell receptor (beta chain) is described in this entry. No antigen is known for it. Relative to the germline gene, one junction end is altered; a read error may explain this. Germline loops: CDR1 MDHEN, CDR2 SYDVKM. The CDR3 sequence is 16 residues long. 13 Jbeta primers and 60 Vbeta primers were used for the PCR. Here immunoSEQ multiplex PCR was the method, and the copy in TCRdb shows in-frame clones only, minus some. The sample holds about 120,000 clones, less than 85% seen once. This sample is drawn from a study of cytomegalovirus exposure and HLA in healthy donors. Study-wide background: Drawn from HLA-typed donors, around 85 million unique TCRs were held in an early data release. The study, taken as a whole, reports: In the analysis, some V segments, TRBV6-2 and TRBV6-3 included, were excluded as indistinguishable. There were 150 to 200 TCR beta chains listed as cytomegalovirus-associated. The authors later found most CMV-associated TCR beta chains appeared HLA-restricted.

V usage is TRBV28 and J usage is TRBJ2-4; maybe TRBD1 (7 bases). The origin of this receptor is a female donor in good health and CMV-seronegative. Material for sequencing was PBMCs. The DNA of the CDR3 is TGTGCCAGCAGACCCAGGGGGGATTGGGACAAAAACAGTCAGTACTTC. This encodes CASRPRGDWDKNSQYF.